This TCR beta chain is from a study of T-cell memory formation after mild COVID-19. TCRdb fed the 5' RACE reads into MiXCR, producing one record per CDR3 protein. The sample carries about 540,000 distinct CDR3 sequences, around 21% recorded once. Study-wide results and limits: Cross-reactive memory appears to have joined, as suggested by some responding clones showing up in pre-infection memory.

V lost 0 bases, J lost 1 base, and 6 bases lay in between. Germline CDR1 is MGHRA and CDR2 is YSYEKL. This CDR3 region has 14 residues. Worth noting for this clonotype: Antigen: not known.

This chain connects TRBV4-1 to TRBJ2-5; no clear D. The material sequenced was PBMCs or a T cell subset sorted from them (not recorded which). This clonotype originated in an adult woman who had mild COVID-19 (a few samples of this study predate the infection). Cell type and time point are not known. The CDR3 DNA sequence: TGCGCCAGCAGCCAAGAGACGGCCCAAGAGACCCAGTACTTC. As protein: CASSQETAQETQYF.